The 10 T cell receptor beta chains listed next were all sequenced from one sample in a study. TCRdb passed the RT-PCR reads through MiXCR, listing each CDR3 protein once. In the table there are about 680,000 distinct CDR3 sequences, 14% of which are singletons. The material sequenced was memory CD4+ T cells from blood. Every receptor here comes from a female donor in good health, serving as a healthy control.

This chain connects TRBV5-1 to TRBJ1-2; TRBD1 agrees at 7 bases. V was pared by 3 bases and J by 5 bases, with 10 bases of the junction left unmatched. This CDR3 has 15 amino acids. The germline V gene encodes CDR1 SGHRS and CDR2 YFSETQ. CDR3: CASSSGTVEEYGYTF. The CDR3, as DNA: TGCGCCAGCAGCTCGGGGACAGTCGAGGAGTATGGCTACACCTTC.

V is TRBV4-1 and J is TRBJ1-5; a possible D gene is TRBD1 (5 bases). Germline V lookup: CDR1 MGHRA, CDR2 YSYEKL. The CDR3 has 15 residues. Trimming took off 1 base at V and 4 bases at J, with 11 bases between the two ends. The CDR3 loop is CASSQGGGVNQPQHF. In DNA form, the CDR3 reads TGCGCCAGCAGCCAAGGGGGAGGGGTGAATCAGCCCCAGCATTTT.

This clonotype was seen a handful of times. CDR3 region: CSANRDPRGGEQFF. CDR3 sequence (DNA): TGCAGTGCCAACCGGGACCCCCGAGGTGGTGAGCAGTTCTTC. The V and J genes are TRBV20-1 and TRBJ2-1; D could derive from TRBD1 or TRBD2 (5 bases each). The germline V gene has CDR1 DFQATT and CDR2 SNEGSKA (reference sequence). This CDR3 is 14 amino acids long. V dropped 6 bases and J dropped 9 bases, with 21 bases sitting between them.

This clonotype was counted only a few times. The chain joins TRBV7-3 to TRBJ2-1; D possibly matches TRBD1 or TRBD2 (6 bases each). The CDR3 extends over 16 amino acids. Per germline, CDR1 SGHTA and CDR2 FQGTGA. Trimming removed 2 bases at V and 8 bases at J, with 19 bases between. DNA for the CDR3: TGTGCCAGCAGCTTATCTGGTAGTTCCGGGGGCGATGAGCAGTTCTTC. Its translation: CASSLSGSSGGDEQFF.

This clonotype has only a few counts. The chain uses TRBV20-1 and TRBJ2-1, with D possibly matching TRBD2 (5 bases). CDR1 DFQATT and CDR2 SNEGSKA come from the germline V gene (reference sequence). There are 14 residues in the CDR3. Between the trimmed V and J ends, which lost 7 bases and 2 bases, there was a span of 15 bases. In nucleotides, the CDR3 is TGCAGTGTCGAGACCCAGCGGCCCTACAATGAGCAGTTCTTC. It is translated as CSVETQRPYNEQFF.

The V call is TRBV7-3, the J call TRBJ2-3; the match to TRBD2 covers 7 bases. The CDR3 contains 15 residues. Trimming at V came to 3 bases and at J to 7 bases, leaving 10 bases not matched to a gene. Germline V CDR1 and CDR2: SGHTA, FQGTGA. CDR3 coding DNA: TGTGCCAGCAGCTTGGGCGGGAGAATTGGAAATACGCAGTATTTT. Translated, it gives CASSLGGRIGNTQYF.

The chain couples TRBV6-1 to TRBJ1-5; tentative D call: TRBD1 (5 bases). Germline CDR1 MNHNS, CDR2 SASEGT. V shed 5 bases and J shed 7 bases, with 18 bases lying between them. This CDR3 contains 15 residues. The CDR3 spells CASSQSSGVGQPQHF. DNA of the CDR3: TGTGCCAGCAGTCAGAGTTCGGGGGTGGGCCAGCCCCAGCATTTT.

This chain links TRBV7-6 with TRBJ1-3; weak D call: TRBD1 (5 bases). Trimming stripped 6 bases from V and 8 bases from J, with 8 bases between. Germline CDR1 is SGHVS and CDR2 is FNYEAQ. The CDR3 sequence is 11 residues long. The CDR3 protein is CASRTGHTIYF. The CDR3 nucleotides read TGTGCCAGCAGGACGGGACACACCATATATTTT.

The CDR3 here is CASSEYGAGGDTGELFF. Written as DNA, the CDR3 is TGTGCCAGCAGTGAATACGGAGCGGGAGGGGACACCGGGGAGCTGTTTTTT. The chain uses TRBV25-1 and TRBJ2-2, with TRBD2 matching over 10 bases. Germline loops: CDR1 MGHDK, CDR2 SYGVNS. There are 17 residues in the CDR3. V dropped 0 bases and J dropped 3; count of bases not matched to a gene: 4.

The rearrangement joins TRBV7-2 to TRBJ2-7, with 10 bases aligning to TRBD1. Germline CDR1 reads SGHTA; CDR2 reads FQGNSA. This CDR3 is 16 amino acids long. The trim removed 2 bases at V and 6 bases at J, leaving 10 bases unmatched. CDR3: CASSLYGQGVPSEQYF. CDR3 DNA sequence: TGTGCCAGCAGCTTATATGGACAGGGGGTCCCCAGCGAGCAGTACTTC.